This T cell receptor beta chain was sequenced during a study of blood T cell repertoires in COVID-19. Across the whole study: Both acute and convalescent COVID-19 samples were obtained from the United States, Italy and Spain. T cells, B-cell-depleted T cells, or PBMCs provided the cDNA or gDNA that served as material.

This clone was seen only once. In the authors' methods: Reference gene primer amplification yielded estimated nucleated cell counts. Method: immunoSEQ multiplex PCR; TCRdb's copy keeps in-frame clones and lacks some. V and J calls and clone size are those listed in that table; D and trimming were worked out from the DNA. The top ten clones hold about 8.7% of a sample with about 150,000 clones, under 85% of them seen once. V lost 4 bases to trimming and J lost 2 bases; unmatched junction nucleotides: 7. The CDR3 is made up of 17 amino acids. Germline V gene lookup returns CDR1 LGHDT and CDR2 YNNKEL (reference sequence).

This TCR was recovered from a man aged 50 to 60 with active or convalescent COVID-19. The sample consisted of peripheral blood. The chain employs TRBV3-1 (or the pseudogene TRBV3-2) and TRBJ2-7, with 14 bases identical to TRBD2. CDR3 sequence (DNA): TGTGCCAGCAGCCTAGGACTAGCGGGAGGAGGAGCCTACGAGCAGTACTTC. It codes for CASSLGLAGGGAYEQYF.